The clone carrying this TCR beta chain came up many times. Its antigen is not known. The sample is drawn from a study of cytomegalovirus exposure and HLA in healthy donors. Background on the study: In an early release, HLA-typed donors contributed about 79 million unique TCR sequences. Study-wide results and limits: Cytomegalovirus-associated status was assigned to about 180 TCR beta chains. Donors belonging to an Asian-associated ancestry cluster reportedly showed fewer N-insertions in productive TCRs than the approximately 640-donor mean, according to what a later analysis found. HLA alleles were associated with around 17,000 TCR beta sequences in a later analysis at 0.05 false discovery rate.

PCR employed 60 Vbeta and 13 Jbeta primers. Here immunoSEQ multiplex PCR was the method, and the copy in TCRdb shows in-frame clones only, minus some. The repertoire has roughly 180,000 clones, under 9.5% of them found once; the top ten carry approximately 1.3%. V was clipped by 7 bases and J by 0 bases; unmatched bases: 4. This CDR3 contains 15 residues. Germline V gene lookup returns CDR1 MGHDK and CDR2 SYGVNS. This clonotype was sampled from a woman between 25 and 40 years old in good health and CMV-seropositive. The chain is built from TRBV25-1 and TRBJ2-2, with 8 nucleotides matching TRBD1. Sequenced material: PBMCs. The CDR3 sequence: CASNPGGANTGELFF. CDR3 DNA sequence: TGTGCCAGCAATCCAGGGGGCGCGAACACCGGGGAGCTGTTTTTT.